Described below is a single T cell receptor (beta chain) sequence and its context. As yet, its antigen is unknown. Researchers built TCR beta libraries using quantitative 5'-RACE with molecular barcodes. TCRdb passed the 5' RACE reads through MiXCR, listing each CDR3 protein once. The repertoire holds 500,000 or so distinct CDR3 sequences, with approximately 5% as singletons. This specimen belongs to a study of CD8 T cells in ankylosing spondylitis. General observations from the study: Matched synovial fluid from ankylosing spondylitis patients was reported to be enriched for disease-linked clones. Disease-associated clones were CD8+ and fairly uncommon in peripheral blood. What seemed typical of ankylosing spondylitis blood was a TCR beta motif built from several highly homologous variants. Prior work had noted some motif variants in reactive arthritis blood and synovial fluid.

In germline, CDR1 is WNHNN, CDR2 SYGVQD (reference sequence). The ends were cut back, 2 bases at V and 0 bases at J, with 5 bases in the middle. This CDR3 has 15 amino acids. The receptor's source is a male donor with ankylosing spondylitis. The chain joins TRBV10-1 to TRBJ2-6; D uncertain. Sequencing was performed on blood, either unsorted or a sorted T cell fraction (not recorded which). CDR3 sequence: CASSERRSGANVLTF. The CDR3 DNA sequence: TGCGCCAGCAGTGAGCGACGCTCTGGGGCCAACGTCCTGACTTTC.